This TCR beta chain was sequenced in a study of T-cell reconstitution after alpha-beta-depleted transplantation in children. The study, taken as a whole, reports: The high TCRbeta diversity at day 60 in some patients came from surviving recipient T cells and thymic progenitors. At one year after transplant, newly produced T cells mostly accounted for T-cell counts and diversity. At around two months after transplant, the alpha-beta T cells were reportedly derived from several hundred expanded clones that came from non-depleted graft cells.

Unique molecular identifiers were used in preparing the TCRbeta library. TCRdb reanalysed the PCR reads using MiXCR and keeps one entry per CDR3 protein. The sample includes hundreds of thousands of distinct CDR3 sequences, approximately 11% of them seen just once. This clonotype was recorded at least ten times. Its antigen is still unknown. The CDR3 covers 14 residues. Trimming took 3 bases from V and 5 from J, leaving 14 bases between them. Germline assignment: CDR1 SGHAT and CDR2 FQDESV (reference sequence). The sequence derives from a child under three years old with acute myeloid leukemia, due to receive a stem cell transplant. The sample in question was PBMCs, obtained before TCRalphabeta/CD19-depleted stem cell transplant. This chain uses TRBV11-1 with TRBJ2-7; D remains unclear. DNA for the CDR3: TGTGCCAGCAGCTTCACAAACGGACCTCACGAGCAGTACTTC. The encoded protein is CASSFTNGPHEQYF.